This T cell receptor (beta chain) was sequenced during a study of blood T cell repertoires in COVID-19. Study-level information: Researchers got acute and convalescent COVID-19 samples from the United States, Italy and Spain. The analysed material was cDNA or gDNA that came from T cells, B-cell-depleted T cells, or PBMCs.

Patients of the Seattle cohort, enrolled during active infection, were followed longitudinally. In the original analysis: Scientists estimated how many nucleated cells there were by amplifying reference gene primers. The assay was immunoSEQ multiplex PCR, and TCRdb's table has in-frame clones only and misses some. From that table come the V and J calls and clone size; the DNA was used to work out D and trimming. The sample has approximately 350,000 clones; roughly 90% are singletons. V shed 4 bases and J 4 bases; nucleotides not matched to a gene: 12. The length of the CDR3 is 15 residues. Germline V CDR1 and CDR2: GTSNPN, SVGIG (reference sequence).

Sequencing was performed on peripheral blood. The chain recombines TRBV30 with TRBJ2-5, with TRBD2 matching over 7 bases. This TCR was sampled from a woman aged 25 to 45 with COVID-19, enrolled during active disease. Here the CDR3 DNA reads TGTGCCTGGATTGGAGGCGGGAGAAGGCGAGAGACCCAGTACTTC. Its protein is CAWIGGGRRRETQYF.